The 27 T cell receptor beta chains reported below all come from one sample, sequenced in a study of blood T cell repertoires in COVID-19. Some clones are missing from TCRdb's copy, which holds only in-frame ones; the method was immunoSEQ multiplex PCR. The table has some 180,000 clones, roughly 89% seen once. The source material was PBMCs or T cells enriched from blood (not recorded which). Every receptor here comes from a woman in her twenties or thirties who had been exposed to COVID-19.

CDR3: CASRGPLMNTEAFF. The CDR3 DNA follows: TGCGCCAGCCGAGGGCCCCTTATGAACACTGAAGCTTTCTTT. V usage is TRBV4-1 and J usage is TRBJ1-1; no firm D call. V dropped 8 bases and J dropped 0 bases, with 13 bases sitting between them. In germline, CDR1 is MGHRA, CDR2 YSYEKL. The CDR3 consists of 14 residues.

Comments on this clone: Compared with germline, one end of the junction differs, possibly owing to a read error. The DNA for the CDR3 is TGTGCCACCAGCAGGGAGCGGGACGGACCCTATTACTTC. Protein: CATSRERDGPYYF. V gene TRBV15 combines with J gene TRBJ1-2; D is possibly TRBD1 (5 bases). Germline-derived CDR1 and CDR2 are LNHNV and YYDKDF (reference sequence). The CDR3 runs 13 residues.

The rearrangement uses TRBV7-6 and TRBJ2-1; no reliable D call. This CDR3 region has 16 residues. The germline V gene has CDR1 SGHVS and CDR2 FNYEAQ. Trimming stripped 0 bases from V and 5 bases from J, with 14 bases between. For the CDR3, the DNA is TGTGCCAGCAGCTTAGCGGTGAACCTAGGCAACAATGAGCAGTTCTTC. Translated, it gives CASSLAVNLGNNEQFF.

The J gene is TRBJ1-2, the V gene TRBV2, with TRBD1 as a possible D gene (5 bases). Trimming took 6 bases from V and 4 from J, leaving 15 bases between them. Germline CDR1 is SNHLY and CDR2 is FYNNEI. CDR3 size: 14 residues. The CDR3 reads CASSEDTGGYGYTF. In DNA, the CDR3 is TGTGCCAGCAGCGAGGACACTGGCGGCTATGGCTACACCTTC.

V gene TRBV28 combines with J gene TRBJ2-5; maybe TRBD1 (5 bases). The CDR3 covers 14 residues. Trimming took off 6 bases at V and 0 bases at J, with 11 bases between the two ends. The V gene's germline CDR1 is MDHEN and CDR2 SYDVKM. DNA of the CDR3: TGTGCCAGCAGCCTGCTGACAGACCAAGAGACCCAGTACTTC. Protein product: CASSLLTDQETQYF.

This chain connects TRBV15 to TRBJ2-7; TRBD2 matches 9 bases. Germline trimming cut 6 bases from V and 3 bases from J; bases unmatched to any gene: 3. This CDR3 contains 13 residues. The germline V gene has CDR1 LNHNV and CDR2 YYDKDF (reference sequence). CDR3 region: CATRLAGDYEQYF. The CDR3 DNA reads TGTGCCACCAGATTAGCGGGGGACTACGAGCAGTACTTC.

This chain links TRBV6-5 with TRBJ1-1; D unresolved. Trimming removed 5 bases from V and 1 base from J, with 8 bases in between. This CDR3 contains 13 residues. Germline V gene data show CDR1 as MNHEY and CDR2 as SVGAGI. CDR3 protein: CASSHGGNTEAFF. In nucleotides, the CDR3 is TGTGCCAGCAGTCACGGCGGGAACACTGAAGCTTTCTTT.

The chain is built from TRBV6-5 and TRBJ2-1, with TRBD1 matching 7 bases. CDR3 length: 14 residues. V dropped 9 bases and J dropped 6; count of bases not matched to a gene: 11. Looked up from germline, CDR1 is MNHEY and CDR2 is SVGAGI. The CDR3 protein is CASYLSGGGNEQFF. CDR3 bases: TGTGCCAGTTACCTCTCAGGGGGTGGCAATGAGCAGTTCTTC.

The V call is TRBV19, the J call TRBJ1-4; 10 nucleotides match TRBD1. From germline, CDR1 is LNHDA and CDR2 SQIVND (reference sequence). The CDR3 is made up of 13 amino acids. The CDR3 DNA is TGTGCTTATACCCCCGGGACAGGGGCAAAACTGTTTTTT. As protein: CAYTPGTGAKLFF.

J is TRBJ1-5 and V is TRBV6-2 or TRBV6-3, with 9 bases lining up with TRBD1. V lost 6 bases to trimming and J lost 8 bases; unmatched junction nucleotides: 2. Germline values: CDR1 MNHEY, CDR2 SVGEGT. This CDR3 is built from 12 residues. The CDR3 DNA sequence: TGTGCCAGCAGCTGGACAGGGGAGCCCCAGCATTTT. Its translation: CASSWTGEPQHF.

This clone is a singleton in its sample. The CDR3 sequence is CASRYAGQGNSPLHF. For the CDR3, the DNA is TGTGCCAGCAGGTATGCGGGACAGGGAAATTCACCCCTCCACTTT. The chain is built from TRBV28 and TRBJ1-6; 9 bases are shared with TRBD1. This CDR3 spans 15 amino acids. The J segment lost 7 bases and the V segment lost 6 bases, leaving 7 bases of the junction unmatched. The germline CDR1 and CDR2 sequences are MDHEN and SYDVKM.

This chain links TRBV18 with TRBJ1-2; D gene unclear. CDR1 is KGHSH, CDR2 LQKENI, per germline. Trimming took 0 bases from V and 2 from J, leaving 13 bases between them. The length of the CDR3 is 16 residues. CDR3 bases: TGTGCCAGCTCACCACCAAGCCCGGGTCCCAACTATGGCTACACCTTC. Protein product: CASSPPSPGPNYGYTF.

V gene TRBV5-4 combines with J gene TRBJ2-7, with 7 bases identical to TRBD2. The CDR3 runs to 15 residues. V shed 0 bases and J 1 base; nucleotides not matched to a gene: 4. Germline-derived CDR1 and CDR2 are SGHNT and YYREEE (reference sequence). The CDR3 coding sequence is TGTGCCAGCAGCTTGGCCGGGGGGACGTCCTACGAGCAGTACTTC. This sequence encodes CASSLAGGTSYEQYF. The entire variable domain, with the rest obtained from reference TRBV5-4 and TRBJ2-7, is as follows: ETGVTQSPTHLIKTRGQQVTLRCSSQSGHNTVSWYQQALGQGPQFIFQYYREEENGRGNFPPRFSGLQFPNYSSELNVNALELDDSALYLCASSLAGGTSYEQYFGPGTRLTVT.

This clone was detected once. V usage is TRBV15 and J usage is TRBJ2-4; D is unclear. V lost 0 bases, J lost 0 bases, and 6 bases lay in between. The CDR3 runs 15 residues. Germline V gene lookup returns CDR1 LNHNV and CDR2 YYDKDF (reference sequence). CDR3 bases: TGTGCCACCAGCAGAGATGCAGTAGCCAAAAACATTCAGTACTTC. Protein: CATSRDAVAKNIQYF.

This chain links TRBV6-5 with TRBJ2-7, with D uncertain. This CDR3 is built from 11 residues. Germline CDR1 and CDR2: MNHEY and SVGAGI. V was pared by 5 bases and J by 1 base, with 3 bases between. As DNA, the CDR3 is TGTGCCAGCAGTACATCCTACGAGCAGTACTTC. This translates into CASSTSYEQYF.

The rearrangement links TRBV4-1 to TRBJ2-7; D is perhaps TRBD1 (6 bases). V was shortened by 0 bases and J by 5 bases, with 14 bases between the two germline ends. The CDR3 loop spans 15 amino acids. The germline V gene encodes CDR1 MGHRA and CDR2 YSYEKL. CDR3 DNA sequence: TGCGCCAGCAGCCAAGAGCAGGGGACGCGCGACGAGCAGTACTTC. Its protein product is CASSQEQGTRDEQYF.

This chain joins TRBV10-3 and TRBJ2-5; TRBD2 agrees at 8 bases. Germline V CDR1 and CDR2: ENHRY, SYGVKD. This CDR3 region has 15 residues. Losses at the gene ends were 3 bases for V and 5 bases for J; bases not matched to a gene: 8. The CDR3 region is CAISDWRGAGETQYF. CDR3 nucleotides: TGTGCCATCAGTGACTGGCGGGGGGCGGGGGAGACCCAGTACTTC.

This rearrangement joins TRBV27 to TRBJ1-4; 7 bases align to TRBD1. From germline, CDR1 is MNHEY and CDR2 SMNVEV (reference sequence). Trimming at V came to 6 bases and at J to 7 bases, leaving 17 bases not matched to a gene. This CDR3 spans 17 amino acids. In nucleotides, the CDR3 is TGTGCCAGCAGACACAACAGGGGTGGGGTAGGTGGTGAAAAACTGTTTTTT. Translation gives CASRHNRGGVGGEKLFF.

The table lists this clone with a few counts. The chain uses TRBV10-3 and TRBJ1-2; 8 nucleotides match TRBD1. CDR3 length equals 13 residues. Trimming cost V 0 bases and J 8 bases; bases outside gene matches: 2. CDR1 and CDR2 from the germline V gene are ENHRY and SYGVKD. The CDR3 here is CAISESQGAGYTF. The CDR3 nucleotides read TGTGCCATCAGTGAGTCGCAGGGGGCCGGCTACACCTTC.

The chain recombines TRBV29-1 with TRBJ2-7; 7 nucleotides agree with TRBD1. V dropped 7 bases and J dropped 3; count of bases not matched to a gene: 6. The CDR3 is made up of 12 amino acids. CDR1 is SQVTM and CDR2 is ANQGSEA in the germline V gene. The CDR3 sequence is CSGRDSYYEQYF. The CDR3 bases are TGCAGCGGAAGGGACAGCTACTACGAGCAGTACTTC.

The CDR3 protein is CASSPPYEQYF. Here the CDR3 DNA reads TGTGCCAGCAGCCCCCCGTACGAGCAGTACTTC. The J gene is TRBJ2-7, the V gene TRBV7-9; D unclear. The CDR3 sequence is 11 residues long. The germline V gene has CDR1 SEHNR and CDR2 FQNEAQ (reference sequence). V was cut by 5 bases and J by 4 bases, with 6 bases left in between.

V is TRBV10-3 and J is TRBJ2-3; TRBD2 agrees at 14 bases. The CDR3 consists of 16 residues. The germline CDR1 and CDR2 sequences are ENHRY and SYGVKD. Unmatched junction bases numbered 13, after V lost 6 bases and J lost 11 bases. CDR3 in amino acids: CAIRPGTSGGESMQYF. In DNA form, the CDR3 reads TGTGCCATCAGACCCGGGACTAGCGGGGGAGAGAGTATGCAGTATTTT.

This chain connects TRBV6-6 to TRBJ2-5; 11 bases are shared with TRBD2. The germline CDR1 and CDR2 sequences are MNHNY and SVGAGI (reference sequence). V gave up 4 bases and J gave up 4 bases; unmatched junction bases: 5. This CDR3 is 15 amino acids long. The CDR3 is CASSSASGGLETQYF. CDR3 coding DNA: TGTGCCAGCAGTTCGGCTAGCGGGGGGCTAGAGACCCAGTACTTC.

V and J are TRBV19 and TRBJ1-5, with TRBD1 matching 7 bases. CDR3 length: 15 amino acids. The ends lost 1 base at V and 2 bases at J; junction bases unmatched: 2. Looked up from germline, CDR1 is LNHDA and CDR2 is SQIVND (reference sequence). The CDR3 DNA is TGTGCCAGTAGTATAGGCAGGGGGGGCAATCAGCCCCAGCATTTT. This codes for CASSIGRGGNQPQHF.

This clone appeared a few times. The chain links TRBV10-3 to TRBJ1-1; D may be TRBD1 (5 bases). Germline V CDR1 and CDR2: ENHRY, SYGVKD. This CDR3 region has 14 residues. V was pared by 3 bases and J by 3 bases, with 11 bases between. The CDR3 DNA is TGTGCCATCAGTGACGGGGGGAAACACACTGAAGCTTTCTTT. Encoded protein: CAISDGGKHTEAFF.

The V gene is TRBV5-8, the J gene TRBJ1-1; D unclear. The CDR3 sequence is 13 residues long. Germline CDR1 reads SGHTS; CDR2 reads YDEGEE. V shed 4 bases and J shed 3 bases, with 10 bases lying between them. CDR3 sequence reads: CASSDKVDTEAFF. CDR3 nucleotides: TGTGCCAGCAGCGACAAAGTGGACACTGAAGCTTTCTTT.

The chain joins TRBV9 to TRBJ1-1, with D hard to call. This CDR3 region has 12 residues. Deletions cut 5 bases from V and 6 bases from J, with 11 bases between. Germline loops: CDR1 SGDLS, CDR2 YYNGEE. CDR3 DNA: TGTGCCAGCAGGGGCCCACTCCCTGAAGCTTTCTTT. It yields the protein CASRGPLPEAFF.